The rows below give T cell receptor beta chains drawn from one sample of a study of cytomegalovirus exposure and HLA in healthy donors. The table came from immunoSEQ multiplex PCR; TCRdb's copy has only in-frame clones and leaves some out. The repertoire table contains about 110,000 clones. Specimen: PBMCs. The source is a man between 45 and 60 years old in good health and CMV-seronegative. Each CDR3 is given with its conserved first and last residue. Fields, in order: V gene, D gene, J gene, CDR3 protein, CDR3 DNA. The D gene is left open where the match is weak.

V gene: TRBV15
D gene: TRBD2
J gene: TRBJ2-7
CDR3 protein: CATSRDSNLAGEPYEQYF
CDR3 DNA: TGTGCCACCAGCAGAGATTCAAATCTAGCGGGGGAACCCTACGAGCAGTACTTC

V gene: TRBV27
D gene: NA
J gene: TRBJ1-1
CDR3 protein: CASSPTGTPLWNTEAFF
CDR3 DNA: TGTGCCAGCAGCCCAACCGGGACTCCGCTCTGGAACACTGAAGCTTTCTTT

V gene: TRBV9
D gene: NA
J gene: TRBJ1-2
CDR3 protein: CASNPGERTNYGYTF
CDR3 DNA: TGTGCCAGCAACCCCGGGGAGAGGACTAACTATGGCTACACCTTC

V gene: TRBV4-1
D gene: TRBD1
J gene: TRBJ1-4
CDR3 protein: CASSRPGQGFEKLFF
CDR3 DNA: TGCGCCAGCAGCCGCCCGGGACAGGGGTTCGAAAAACTGTTTTTT

V gene: TRBV11-2
D gene: NA
J gene: TRBJ2-2
CDR3 protein: CASSLAHRVIMDTGELFF
CDR3 DNA: TGTGCCAGCAGCTTAGCCCACCGGGTTATTATGGACACCGGGGAGCTGTTTTTT

V gene: TRBV10-2
D gene: NA
J gene: TRBJ2-1
CDR3 protein: CASTQYNEQFF
CDR3 DNA: TGCGCCAGCACCCAGTACAATGAGCAGTTCTTC

V gene: TRBV30
D gene: NA
J gene: TRBJ2-7
CDR3 protein: CAWRSGDSYEQYF
CDR3 DNA: TGTGCCTGGAGGTCGGGGGATTCCTACGAGCAGTACTTC

V gene: TRBV5-6
D gene: NA
J gene: TRBJ1-1
CDR3 protein: CASSTLDRPNTEAFF
CDR3 DNA: TGTGCCAGCAGCACCCTAGACAGGCCGAACACTGAGGCTTTCTTT

V gene: TRBV18
D gene: TRBD2
J gene: TRBJ2-7
CDR3 protein: CASSKNSGGYEQYF
CDR3 DNA: TGTGCCAGCTCAAAGAATAGCGGGGGGTACGAGCAGTACTTC

V gene: TRBV5-4
D gene: NA
J gene: TRBJ2-1
CDR3 protein: CASSPTGTESNEQFF
CDR3 DNA: TGTGCCAGCAGTCCAACCGGGACTGAGAGCAATGAGCAGTTCTTC

V gene: TRBV5-1
D gene: TRBD2
J gene: TRBJ2-1
CDR3 protein: CASSLVPSGSTDEQFF
CDR3 DNA: TGCGCCAGCAGCTTGGTGCCTAGCGGGAGTACGGATGAGCAGTTCTTC

V gene: TRBV19
D gene: TRBD1
J gene: TRBJ2-1
CDR3 protein: CASSSGQGWHEQFF
CDR3 DNA: TGTGCCAGTAGTAGCGGACAGGGATGGCATGAGCAGTTCTTC

V gene: TRBV11-3
D gene: TRBD2
J gene: TRBJ2-1
CDR3 protein: CASSEGKTSGSYNEQFF
CDR3 DNA: TGTGCCAGCTCCGAGGGGAAGACTAGCGGATCTTACAATGAGCAGTTCTTC

V gene: TRBV5-1
D gene: NA
J gene: TRBJ2-2
CDR3 protein: CASSFNWNTGELFF
CDR3 DNA: TGCGCCAGCAGCTTTAACTGGAACACCGGGGAGCTGTTTTTT

V gene: TRBV6-5
D gene: TRBD1
J gene: TRBJ1-1
CDR3 protein: CASSYPGQGRAFF
CDR3 DNA: TGTGCCAGCAGTTACCCTGGACAGGGTCGAGCTTTCTTT

V gene: TRBV27
D gene: TRBD2
J gene: TRBJ2-1
CDR3 protein: CASSLGGRSFDEQFF
CDR3 DNA: TGTGCCAGCAGTTTAGGCGGGAGGAGCTTCGATGAGCAGTTCTTC

V gene: TRBV28
D gene: NA
J gene: TRBJ1-5
CDR3 protein: CASSLGGSGQPQHF
CDR3 DNA: TGTGCCAGCAGTTTAGGGGGGTCAGGGCAGCCCCAGCATTTT

V gene: TRBV5-6
D gene: NA
J gene: TRBJ2-7
CDR3 protein: CASSLGLTYEQYF
CDR3 DNA: TGTGCCAGCAGCTTGGGGCTTACCTACGAGCAGTACTTC

V gene: TRBV29-1
D gene: NA
J gene: TRBJ2-7
CDR3 protein: CSVGERGGIYEQYF
CDR3 DNA: TGCAGCGTTGGGGAGCGAGGGGGAATCTACGAGCAGTACTTC

V gene: TRBV5-4
D gene: NA
J gene: TRBJ2-1
CDR3 protein: CASSAGGPDLSYNEQFF
CDR3 DNA: TGTGCCAGCAGCGCTGGAGGACCGGACCTCTCCTACAATGAGCAGTTCTTC

V gene: TRBV19
D gene: NA
J gene: TRBJ1-5
CDR3 protein: CASSIQGSNQPQHF
CDR3 DNA: TGTGCCAGTAGTATACAGGGGAGCAATCAGCCCCAGCATTTT

V gene: TRBV18
D gene: TRBD2
J gene: TRBJ2-7
CDR3 protein: CASSLTSDYEQYF
CDR3 DNA: TGTGCCAGCTCTTTAACTAGCGACTACGAGCAGTACTTC

V gene: TRBV7-9
D gene: NA
J gene: TRBJ2-5
CDR3 protein: CASSSQETQYF
CDR3 DNA: TGTGCCAGCAGCTCACAAGAGACCCAGTACTTC

V gene: TRBV19
D gene: NA
J gene: TRBJ1-3
CDR3 protein: CASSEEDAFSGNTIYF
CDR3 DNA: TGTGCCAGTAGCGAGGAGGATGCGTTCTCTGGAAACACCATATATTTT

V gene: TRBV9
D gene: TRBD1
J gene: TRBJ1-2
CDR3 protein: CASSVATGGYGYTF
CDR3 DNA: TGTGCCAGCAGCGTAGCGACAGGGGGTTATGGCTACACCTTC

V gene: TRBV4-3
D gene: TRBD1
J gene: TRBJ2-2
CDR3 protein: CASRTRQGTGELFF
CDR3 DNA: TGCGCCAGCAGGACCCGACAGGGCACCGGGGAGCTGTTTTTT

V gene: TRBV7-3
D gene: NA
J gene: TRBJ2-7
CDR3 protein: CASSPQPGVSYEQYF
CDR3 DNA: TGTGCCAGCAGCCCTCAACCCGGGGTCTCCTACGAGCAGTACTTC

V gene: TRBV6-5
D gene: NA
J gene: TRBJ1-3
CDR3 protein: CASSVRTGNTIYF
CDR3 DNA: TGTGCCAGCAGTGTTAGAACTGGAAACACCATATATTTT